Presented here are 21 T cell receptor beta chains from one specimen sequenced in a study of control samples from healthy donors and cancer patients. TCRdb keeps only in-frame clones here, not all; method: immunoSEQ multiplex PCR. The sample consists of some 140,000 clones, about nine tenths of them appearing once. Source material: blood. The source of these receptors is a man aged 25 to 40 in good health.

This rearrangement joins TRBV10-3 to TRBJ1-1; D is possibly TRBD1 (5 bases). Germline V gives CDR1 ENHRY, CDR2 SYGVKD. The length of the CDR3 is 18 residues. V dropped 0 bases and J dropped 11 bases, with 28 bases sitting between them. CDR3 in DNA: TGTGCCATCAGTGAGTCGACTCTCGGATGGCAGGGTGGTTCTTTTGCTTTCTTT. Its translation: CAISESTLGWQGGSFAFF.

The chain employs TRBV3-1 (or the pseudogene TRBV3-2) and TRBJ2-7; 9 bases match TRBD2. From germline, CDR1 is LGHDT and CDR2 YNNKEL (reference sequence). The CDR3 is 17 amino acids. The trim removed 4 bases at V and 3 bases at J, leaving 13 bases unmatched. The CDR3 here is CASSRGLASGKIYEQYF. The DNA for the CDR3 is TGTGCCAGCAGCCGAGGGCTGGCTAGCGGGAAGATCTACGAGCAGTACTTC.

This chain uses TRBV4-1 with TRBJ1-5, with a weak D call TRBD1 (5 bases). The CDR3 covers 16 residues. From germline, CDR1 is MGHRA and CDR2 YSYEKL. The V and J ends lost 1 base and 0 bases respectively, with 10 bases between them. The CDR3 here is CASSQAPGLSNQPQHF. CDR3 sequence (DNA): TGCGCCAGCAGCCAAGCCCCGGGGCTTAGCAATCAGCCCCAGCATTTT.

This clone was seen a handful of times. V usage is TRBV6-1 and J usage is TRBJ1-5; possibly TRBD1 for D (6 bases). Germline-derived CDR1 and CDR2 are MNHNS and SASEGT. The ends were cut back, 2 bases at V and 2 bases at J, with 10 bases in the middle. The CDR3 runs to 15 residues. This chain's CDR3 is CASSESEGGNQPQHF. The CDR3 DNA is TGTGCCAGCAGTGAATCGGAGGGGGGCAATCAGCCCCAGCATTTT.

The J gene is TRBJ1-2, the V gene TRBV6-1, with a possible D match to TRBD1 (5 bases). The CDR3 has 16 amino acids. The V gene lost 2 bases and the J gene lost 4 bases, with 17 bases spanning the gap. Germline V gene data show CDR1 as MNHNS and CDR2 as SASEGT. The CDR3 loop is CASSEITGTSFYGYTF. DNA for the CDR3: TGTGCCAGCAGTGAAATCACAGGAACCTCGTTCTATGGCTACACCTTC.

V usage is TRBV27 and J usage is TRBJ2-1; 11 bases map to TRBD2. CDR3 length: 16 residues. CDR1 and CDR2 (germline): MNHEY, SMNVEV (reference sequence). With 5 bases clipped from V and 6 bases from J, the junction kept 9 bases outside the gene matches. CDR3 in amino acids: CASSIHTSGSGNEQFF. CDR3 DNA sequence: TGTGCCAGCAGTATCCACACTAGCGGGAGTGGCAATGAGCAGTTCTTC.

The CDR3 protein is CASSSGGPRGTGELFF. The CDR3 nucleotides read TGTGCCAGCAGCTCGGGTGGGCCGCGCGGCACCGGGGAGCTGTTTTTT. The chain recombines TRBV5-6 with TRBJ2-2, with D unresolved. The CDR3 contains 16 residues. Germline assignment: CDR1 SGHDT and CDR2 YYEEEE. V lost 3 bases and J lost 4, with 16 bases in between.

The chain combines TRBV28 with TRBJ1-4; D gene ambiguous. Germline V gene data show CDR1 as MDHEN and CDR2 as SYDVKM. The CDR3 consists of 15 residues. Between the trimmed V and J ends, which lost 3 bases and 8 bases, there was a span of 16 bases. As DNA, the CDR3 is TGTGCCAGCAGTTTTTCGGGGAGGACCTTGGAAAAACTGTTTTTT. Translating it yields CASSFSGRTLEKLFF.

This clone was seen just once. The chain couples TRBV30 to TRBJ2-7, with D perhaps matching TRBD1 or TRBD2 (5 bases each). V lost 2 bases to trimming and J lost 2 bases, with 10 bases between them. From germline, CDR1 is GTSNPN and CDR2 SVGIG (reference sequence). The CDR3 contains 13 residues. The chain's CDR3 is CAWSNGGTYEQYF. CDR3 in DNA: TGTGCCTGGAGTAATGGGGGAACCTACGAGCAGTACTTC.

This sequence joins TRBV5-1 and TRBJ1-1; TRBD1 might be the D (5 bases). The germline V and J ends were trimmed by 0 bases and 4 bases, with 10 bases remaining between them. Germline loops: CDR1 SGHRS, CDR2 YFSETQ. CDR3 length equals 14 residues. CDR3 amino acids: CASSLVAQGTEAFF. The CDR3 DNA reads as TGCGCCAGCAGCTTGGTCGCGCAGGGCACTGAAGCTTTCTTT.

The genes are TRBV15 and TRBJ2-3; D may match TRBD1 or TRBD2 (7 bases each). Trimming removed 11 bases from V and 4 bases from J, with 16 bases in between. This CDR3 comprises 13 residues. CDR1 and CDR2 (germline): LNHNV, YYDKDF (reference sequence). CDR3 nucleotides: TGTGCCTCATCAGGGGGGGACGCAGATACGCAGTATTTT. This sequence encodes CASSGGDADTQYF. The full variable domain, rest sourced from reference TRBV15 and TRBJ2-3, is DAMVIQNPRYQVTQFGKPVTLSCSQTLNHNVMYWYQQKSSQAPKLLFHYYDKDFNNEADTPDNFQSRRPNTSFCFLDIRSPGLGDTAMYLCASSGGDADTQYFGPGTRLTVL.

The chain joins TRBV15 to TRBJ1-4; no clear D gene. Trimming pared 1 base from V and 0 bases from J, leaving 9 bases between. Germline V gene sequence: CDR1 LNHNV, CDR2 YYDKDF (reference sequence). CDR3 length: 16 residues. CDR3 in DNA: TGTGCCACCAGCAGAGGGGCAGTTGCAACTAATGAAAAACTGTTTTTT. Protein: CATSRGAVATNEKLFF.

The chain uses TRBV19 and TRBJ1-1; TRBD1 aligns across 11 bases. Germline CDR1 LNHDA, CDR2 SQIVND (reference sequence). This CDR3 spans 14 amino acids. The V segment lost 4 bases and the J segment 5 bases; nucleotides outside the gene matches: 3. CDR3 in amino acids: CASSTGDRGTEAFF. CDR3 nucleotides: TGTGCCAGTAGTACTGGGGACAGGGGGACTGAAGCTTTCTTT.

The V and J genes are TRBV19 and TRBJ2-1; 9 bases are shared with TRBD2. The germline V gene encodes CDR1 LNHDA and CDR2 SQIVND (reference sequence). CDR3 length: 14 amino acids. V lost 1 base and J lost 8; bases outside the gene matches: 3. As DNA, the CDR3 is TGTGCCAGTAGTATAGTTGCGGGAGGGGATGAGCAGTTCTTC. This sequence encodes CASSIVAGGDEQFF.

CDR3: CASSPQLRGGQPQHF. CDR3 nucleotide sequence: TGTGCCAGCAGTCCTCAACTCAGGGGAGGCCAGCCCCAGCATTTT. The gene calls are TRBV28 and TRBJ1-5; a weak D match, TRBD1 (6 bases). Trimming removed 5 bases at V and 7 bases at J, with 18 bases between. CDR1 is MDHEN and CDR2 is SYDVKM in the germline V gene. The CDR3 extends over 15 amino acids. Based on the CDR3 plus reference TRBV28 and TRBJ1-5, the full variable domain is DVKVTQSSRYLVKRTGEKVFLECVQDMDHENMFWYRQDPGLGLRLIYFSYDVKMKEKGDIPEGYSVSREKKERFSLILESASTNQTSMYLCASSPQLRGGQPQHFGDGTRLSIL.

This clone was found a few times. The CDR3 protein is CASSFTENTEAFF. Written as DNA, the CDR3 is TGTGCCAGCAGCTTCACGGAGAACACTGAAGCTTTCTTT. This chain links TRBV11-2 with TRBJ1-1, with D unresolved. CDR3 length: 13 residues. V was cut by 3 bases and J by 1 base, with 6 bases left in between. Germline values: CDR1 SGHAT, CDR2 FQNNGV.

This chain links TRBV9 with TRBJ1-1, with D tentatively TRBD1 (6 bases). The V and J ends lost 4 bases and 1 base respectively, with 11 bases between them. This CDR3 region has 14 residues. Per germline, CDR1 SGDLS and CDR2 YYNGEE. CDR3 sequence: CASSPGTSNTEAFF. The DNA for the CDR3 is TGTGCCAGCAGCCCCGGGACATCGAACACTGAAGCTTTCTTT.

V gene TRBV30 combines with J gene TRBJ1-1; a weak D match, TRBD1 (5 bases). The ends were cut back, 8 bases at V and 5 bases at J, with 15 bases in the middle. Germline loops: CDR1 GTSNPN, CDR2 SVGIG (reference sequence). The CDR3 has 12 residues. CDR3 bases: TGTGCCCTTTCCCCCTCAGGGACTGAAGCTTTCTTT. Residues: CALSPSGTEAFF.

V is TRBV9 and J is TRBJ1-5; possibly TRBD1 for D (5 bases). Germline loops: CDR1 SGDLS, CDR2 YYNGEE. With 0 bases removed from V and 6 bases from J, the gap between germline ends came to 7 bases. This CDR3 contains 13 residues. The CDR3 is CASSVEGSQPQHF. DNA for the CDR3: TGTGCCAGCAGCGTAGAGGGGAGTCAGCCCCAGCATTTT.

The rearrangement links TRBV30 to TRBJ1-1; 7 nucleotides agree with TRBD1. Germline CDR1 GTSNPN, CDR2 SVGIG (reference sequence). Trimming removed 8 bases from V and 1 base from J; junction bases left unmatched: 4. This CDR3 region has 12 residues. The CDR3 bases are TGTGCCAGGCGACAGGGGAACACTGAAGCTTTCTTT. Protein: CARRQGNTEAFF. The full variable domain, completed using reference TRBV30 and TRBJ1-1, is SQTIHQWPATLVQPVGSPLSLECTVEGTSNPNLYWYRQAAGRGLQLLFYSVGIGQISSEVPQNLSASRPQDRQFILSSKKLLLSDSGFYLCARRQGNTEAFFGQGTRLTVV.

The sample holds a few counts of this clone. A junction boundary mismatches the germline segment, possibly from a read error. This chain links TRBV2 with TRBJ1-4, with D unclear. This CDR3 spans 13 amino acids. Per the germline V gene, CDR1 is SNHLY and CDR2 is FYNNEI. CDR3 in DNA: TGTGCCAGCAGTCAGAGGACCGGGGAAAAGCTGTTTTTT. Encoded protein: CASSQRTGEKLFF.